Sequencing of this T cell receptor (beta chain) was carried out in a study of blood T cell repertoires in COVID-19. Study-level background: The study drew acute and convalescent COVID-19 samples from the United States, Italy and Spain. T cells, B-cell-depleted T cells, or PBMCs supplied cDNA or gDNA.

Per the original data handling: Nucleated cell counts were estimated from reference gene primer amplification. Assay: immunoSEQ multiplex PCR; the TCRdb copy retains only in-frame clones and omits some. V and J calls and clone size are copied from that table; D and trimming were computed from the DNA. The sample carries about 180,000 clones, around 82% recorded once. The clonotype comes from a woman of 80 years or more with acute or convalescent COVID-19. Sample: peripheral blood.

CDR3: CASGLVGKGEETQYF. Written as DNA, the CDR3 is TGTGCTAGTGGTTTGGTCGGGAAGGGGGAAGAGACCCAGTACTTC. The chain couples TRBV12-5 to TRBJ2-5; a possible D gene is TRBD1 (6 bases). The germline V and J ends were trimmed by 0 bases and 3 bases, with 11 bases remaining between them. The CDR3 sequence is 15 residues long. Germline V CDR1 and CDR2: LGHNT, FRNRAP.